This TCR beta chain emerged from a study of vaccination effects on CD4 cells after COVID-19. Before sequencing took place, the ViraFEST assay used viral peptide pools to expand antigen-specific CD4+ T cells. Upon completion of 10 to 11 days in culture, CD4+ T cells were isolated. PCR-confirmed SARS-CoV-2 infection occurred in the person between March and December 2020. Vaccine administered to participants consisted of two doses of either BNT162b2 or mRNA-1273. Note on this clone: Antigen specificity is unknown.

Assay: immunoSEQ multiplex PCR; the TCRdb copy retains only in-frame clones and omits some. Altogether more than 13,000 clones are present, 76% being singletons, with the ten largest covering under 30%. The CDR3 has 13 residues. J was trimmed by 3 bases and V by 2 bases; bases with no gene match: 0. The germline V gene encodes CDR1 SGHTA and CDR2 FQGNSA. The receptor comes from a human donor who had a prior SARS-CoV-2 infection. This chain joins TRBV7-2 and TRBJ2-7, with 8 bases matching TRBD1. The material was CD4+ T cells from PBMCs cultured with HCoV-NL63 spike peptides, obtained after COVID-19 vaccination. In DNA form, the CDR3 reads TGTGCCAGCAGCTTAACAGGGGGCTACGAGCAGTACTTC. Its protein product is CASSLTGGYEQYF.